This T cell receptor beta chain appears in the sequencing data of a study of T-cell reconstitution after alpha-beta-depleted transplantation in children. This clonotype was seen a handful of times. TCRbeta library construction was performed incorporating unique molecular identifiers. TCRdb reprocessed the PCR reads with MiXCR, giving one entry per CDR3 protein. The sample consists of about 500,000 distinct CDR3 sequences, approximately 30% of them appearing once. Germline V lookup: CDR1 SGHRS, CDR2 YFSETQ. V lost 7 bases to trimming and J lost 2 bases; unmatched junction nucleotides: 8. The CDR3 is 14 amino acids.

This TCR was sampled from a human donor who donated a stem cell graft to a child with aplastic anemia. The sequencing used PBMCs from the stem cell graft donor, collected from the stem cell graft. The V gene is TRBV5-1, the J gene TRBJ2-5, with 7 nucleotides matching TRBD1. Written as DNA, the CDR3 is TGCGCCAGCGGTTCGGGACAGCTACAAGAGACCCAGTACTTC. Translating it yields CASGSGQLQETQYF.